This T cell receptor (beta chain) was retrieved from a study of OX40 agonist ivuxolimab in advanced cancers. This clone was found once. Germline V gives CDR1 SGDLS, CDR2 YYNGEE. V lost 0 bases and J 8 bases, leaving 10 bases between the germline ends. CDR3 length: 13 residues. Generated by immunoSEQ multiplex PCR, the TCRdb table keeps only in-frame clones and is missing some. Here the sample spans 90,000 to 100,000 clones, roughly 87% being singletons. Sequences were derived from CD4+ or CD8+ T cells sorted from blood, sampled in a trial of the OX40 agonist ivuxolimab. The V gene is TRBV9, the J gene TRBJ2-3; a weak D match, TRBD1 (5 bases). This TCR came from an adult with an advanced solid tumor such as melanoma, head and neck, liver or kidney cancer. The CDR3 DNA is TGTGCCAGCAGCGTAGAATCCCAGGGTACGCAGTATTTT. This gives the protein CASSVESQGTQYF. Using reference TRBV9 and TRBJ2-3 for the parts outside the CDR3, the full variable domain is DSGVTQTPKHLITATGQRVTLRCSPRSGDLSVYWYQQSLDQGLQFLIQYYNGEERAKGNILERFSAQQFPDLHSELNLSSLELGDSALYFCASSVESQGTQYFGPGTRLTVL.